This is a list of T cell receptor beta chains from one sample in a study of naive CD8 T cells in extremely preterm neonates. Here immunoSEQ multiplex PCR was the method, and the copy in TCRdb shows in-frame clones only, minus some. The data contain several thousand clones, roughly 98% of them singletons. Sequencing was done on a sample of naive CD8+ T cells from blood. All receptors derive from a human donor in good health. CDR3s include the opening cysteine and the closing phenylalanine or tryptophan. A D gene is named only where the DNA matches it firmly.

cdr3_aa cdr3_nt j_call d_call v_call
CASSDSQAHSPLHF TGTGCCAGCAGTGACTCACAGGCCCATTCACCCCTCCACTTT TRBJ1-6 . TRBV2
CASSLEGGPNTEAFF TGCGCCAGCAGCTTGGAAGGCGGCCCGAACACTGAAGCTTTCTTT TRBJ1-1 . TRBV5-1
CASSLVAGGYNEQFF TGTGCCAGCAGCTTAGTGGCAGGGGGATACAATGAGCAGTTCTTC TRBJ2-1 TRBD1 TRBV11-2
CASSLKLADPPGELFF TGCGCCAGCAGCCTTAAACTAGCGGACCCGCCCGGGGAGCTGTTTTTT TRBJ2-2 TRBD2 TRBV4-1
CASSGGGAGETQYF TGTGCCAGCAGCGGCGGGGGGGCCGGAGAGACCCAGTACTTC TRBJ2-5 TRBD2 TRBV9
CASSDPGNTEAFF TGTGCCAGCAGTGACCCCGGGAACACTGAAGCTTTCTTT TRBJ1-1 . TRBV6-1
CASSSGGRGEAFF TGTGCCAGCAGTTCCGGGGGAAGGGGCGAAGCTTTCTTT TRBJ1-1 . TRBV27
CASSVGSRQGSYNEQFF TGTGCCAGCAGCGTAGGATCTAGACAGGGGAGTTACAATGAGCAGTTCTTC TRBJ2-1 TRBD1 TRBV9
CASSLSGGNTEAFF TGTGCCAGCAGCTTATCCGGCGGGAACACTGAAGCTTTCTTT TRBJ1-1 . TRBV7-9
CASSQDRGGTGNTIYF TGCGCCAGCAGCCAAGATAGAGGAGGGACTGGAAACACCATATATTTT TRBJ1-3 . TRBV4-1
CAVGGSGNTIYF TGTGCCGTAGGGGGCTCTGGAAACACCATATATTTT TRBJ1-3 . TRBV7-9
CASSPLGGGDGYTF TGCGCCAGCAGCCCGCTGGGAGGGGGGGATGGCTACACCTTC TRBJ1-2 . TRBV4-1
CASSLRQGGDTEAFF TGTGCCAGCAGTTTAAGACAGGGGGGGGACACTGAAGCTTTCTTT TRBJ1-1 TRBD1 TRBV6-5
CASSLDGEGEETQYF TGTGCCAGCAGCTTAGACGGTGAGGGGGAAGAGACCCAGTACTTC TRBJ2-5 . TRBV13
CASSIVQGNQPQHF TGTGCCAGTAGTATAGTACAGGGCAATCAGCCCCAGCATTTT TRBJ1-5 . TRBV19